This T cell receptor (beta chain) emerged from a study of graft-versus-host responses after intestinal transplantation. V lost 3 bases to trimming and J lost 10 bases, with 13 bases between them. Germline CDR1 is WSHSY and CDR2 is SAAADI. There are 13 residues in the CDR3. In regard to this clone: Its antigen is unidentified.

Broader study findings: Where graft-donor T cell macrochimerism was present, patients had high graft-versus-host to host-versus-graft clonal ratios in allografts.

The assay was immunoSEQ multiplex PCR, and TCRdb's table has in-frame clones only and misses some. Of about 91,000 clones in the sample, 80% to 95% were seen once. The source of this sequence is a human donor who was the organ donor for an intestinal transplant. The specimen comprised unstimulated CD4+ T cells sorted from spleen or lymph node cells, sampled before transplant. The chain couples TRBV10-2 to TRBJ2-1; a possible D gene is TRBD2 (5 bases). In DNA, the CDR3 is TGCGCCAGCAGTGACTCGGACTCAAAGGAGCAGTTCTTC. It encodes CASSDSDSKEQFF.